The subject of this entry is one TCR beta chain. Its specificity is not known. The study pooled second doses at about 4 or about 12 weeks. Germline values: CDR1 SGHVS, CDR2 FQNEAQ. The length of the CDR3 is 16 residues. The V and J ends lost 2 bases and 3 bases, in that order; junction bases with no gene match: 6. The source of the sample is a study of T cell responses to AZD1222 COVID-19 vaccine. General study points: Once two AZD1222 doses were given, Spike-specific TCR breadth and depth went up.

Profiling relied on immunoSEQ multiplex PCR, and the TCRdb table lists in-frame clones only, not all of them. The repertoire holds approximately 120,000 clones, with approximately 85% as singletons. This clonotype was sampled from an adult who received the AZD1222 COVID-19 vaccine. V is TRBV7-8 and J is TRBJ2-5; TRBD1 agrees at 10 bases. The source was peripheral blood, collected 28 days after the second AZD1222 dose. Here the CDR3 reads CASSLTPGQGKETQYF. For the CDR3, the DNA is TGTGCCAGCAGCTTAACCCCGGGACAGGGGAAAGAGACCCAGTACTTC.